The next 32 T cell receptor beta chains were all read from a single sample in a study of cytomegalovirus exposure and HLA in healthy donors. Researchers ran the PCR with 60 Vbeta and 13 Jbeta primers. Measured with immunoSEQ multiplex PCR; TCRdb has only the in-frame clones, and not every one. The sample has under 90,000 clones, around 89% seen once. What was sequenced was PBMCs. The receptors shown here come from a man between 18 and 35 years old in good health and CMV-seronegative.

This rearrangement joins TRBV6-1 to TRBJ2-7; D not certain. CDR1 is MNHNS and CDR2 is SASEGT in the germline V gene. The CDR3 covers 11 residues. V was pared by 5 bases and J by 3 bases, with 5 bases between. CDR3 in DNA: TGTGCCAGCAGTCGACACTACGAGCAGTACTTC. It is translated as CASSRHYEQYF.

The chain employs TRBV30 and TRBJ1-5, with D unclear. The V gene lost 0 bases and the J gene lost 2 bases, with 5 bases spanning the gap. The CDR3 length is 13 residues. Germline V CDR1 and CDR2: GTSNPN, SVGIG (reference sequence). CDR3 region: CAWSVTGNQPQHF. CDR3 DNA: TGTGCCTGGAGTGTTACAGGCAATCAGCCCCAGCATTTT.

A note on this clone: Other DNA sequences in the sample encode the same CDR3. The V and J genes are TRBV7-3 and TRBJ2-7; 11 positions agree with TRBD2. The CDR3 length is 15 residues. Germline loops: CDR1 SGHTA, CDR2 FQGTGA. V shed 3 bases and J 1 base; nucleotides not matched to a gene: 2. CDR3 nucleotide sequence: TGTGCCAGCAGCTTTAGCGGGAGGGTATCCTACGAGCAGTACTTC. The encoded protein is CASSFSGRVSYEQYF. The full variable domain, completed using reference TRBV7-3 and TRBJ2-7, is GAGVSQTPSNKVTEKGKYVELRCDPISGHTALYWYRQSLGQGPEFLIYFQGTGAADDSGLPNDRFFAVRPEGSVSTLKIQRTERGDSAVYLCASSFSGRVSYEQYFGPGTRLTVT.

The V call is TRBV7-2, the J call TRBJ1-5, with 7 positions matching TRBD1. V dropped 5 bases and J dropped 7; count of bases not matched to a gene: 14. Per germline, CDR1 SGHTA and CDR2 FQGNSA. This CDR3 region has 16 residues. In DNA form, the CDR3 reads TGTGCCAGCAGCCGTCGGGACAGCCACTTAGGGCAGCCCCAGCATTTT. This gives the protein CASSRRDSHLGQPQHF.

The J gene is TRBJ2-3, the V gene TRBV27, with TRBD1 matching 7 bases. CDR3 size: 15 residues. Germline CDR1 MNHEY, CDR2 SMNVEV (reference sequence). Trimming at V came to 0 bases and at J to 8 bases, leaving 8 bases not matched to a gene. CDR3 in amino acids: CASSLSRTGGGTQYF. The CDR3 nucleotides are TGTGCCAGCAGTTTATCGCGGACAGGTGGGGGTACGCAGTATTTT.

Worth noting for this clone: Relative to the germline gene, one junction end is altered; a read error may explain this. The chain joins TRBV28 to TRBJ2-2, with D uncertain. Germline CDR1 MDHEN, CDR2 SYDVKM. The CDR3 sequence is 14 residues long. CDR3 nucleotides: TGTGCCGGCAGACCCCCGGTAGACACCGGGGAGCTGTTTTTT. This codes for CAGRPPVDTGELFF.

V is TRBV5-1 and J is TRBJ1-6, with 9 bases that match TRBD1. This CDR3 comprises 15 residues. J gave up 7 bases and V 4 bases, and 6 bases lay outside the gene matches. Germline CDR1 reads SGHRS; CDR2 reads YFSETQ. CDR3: CASSGGDRENSPLHF. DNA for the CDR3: TGCGCCAGCAGCGGCGGGGACAGGGAAAATTCACCCCTCCACTTT.

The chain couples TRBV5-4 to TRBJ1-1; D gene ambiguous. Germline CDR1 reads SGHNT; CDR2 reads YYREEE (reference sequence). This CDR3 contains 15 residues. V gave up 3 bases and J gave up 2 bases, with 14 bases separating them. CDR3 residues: CASSWFRMINTEAFF. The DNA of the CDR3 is TGTGCCAGCAGCTGGTTCAGGATGATAAACACTGAAGCTTTCTTT.

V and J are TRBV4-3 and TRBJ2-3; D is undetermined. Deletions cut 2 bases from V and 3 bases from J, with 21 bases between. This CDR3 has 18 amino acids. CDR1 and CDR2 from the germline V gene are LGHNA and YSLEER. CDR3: CASSQSRKPHYETDTQYF. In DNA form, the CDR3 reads TGCGCCAGCAGCCAATCTCGAAAACCCCACTACGAAACAGATACGCAGTATTTT.

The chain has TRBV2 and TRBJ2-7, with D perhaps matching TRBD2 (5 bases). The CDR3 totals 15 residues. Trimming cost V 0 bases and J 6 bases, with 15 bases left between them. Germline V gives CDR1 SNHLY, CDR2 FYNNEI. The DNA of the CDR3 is TGTGCCAGCAGTGAAGCGGATGTGACTATCCGCGAGCAGTACTTC. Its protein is CASSEADVTIREQYF.

This CDR3 reads CASSQDGGAGTQYF. CDR3 coding DNA: TGCGCCAGCAGCCAAGATGGAGGGGCAGGGACCCAGTACTTC. This chain uses TRBV4-3 with TRBJ2-5; weak D call: TRBD2 (6 bases). Trimming removed 0 bases from V and 7 bases from J, with 12 bases in between. The CDR3 runs to 14 residues. Looked up from germline, CDR1 is LGHNA and CDR2 is YSLEER.

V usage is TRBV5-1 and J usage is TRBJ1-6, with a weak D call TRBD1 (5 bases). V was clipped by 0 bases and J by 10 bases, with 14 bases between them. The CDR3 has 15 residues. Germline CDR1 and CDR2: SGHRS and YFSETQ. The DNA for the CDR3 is TGCGCCAGCAGCTTGGATCAGGGATCTGGATCACCCCTCCACTTT. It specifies CASSLDQGSGSPLHF. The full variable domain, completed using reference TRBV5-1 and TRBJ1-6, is KAGVTQTPRYLIKTRGQQVTLSCSPISGHRSVSWYQQTPGQGLQFLFEYFSETQRNKGNFPGRFSGRQFSNSRSEMNVSTLELGDSALYLCASSLDQGSGSPLHFGNGTRLTVT.

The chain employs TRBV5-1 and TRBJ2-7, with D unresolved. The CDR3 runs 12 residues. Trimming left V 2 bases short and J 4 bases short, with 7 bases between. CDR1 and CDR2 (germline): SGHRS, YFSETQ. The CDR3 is CASSFNKYEQYF. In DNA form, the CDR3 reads TGCGCCAGCAGCTTTAACAAATACGAGCAGTACTTC.

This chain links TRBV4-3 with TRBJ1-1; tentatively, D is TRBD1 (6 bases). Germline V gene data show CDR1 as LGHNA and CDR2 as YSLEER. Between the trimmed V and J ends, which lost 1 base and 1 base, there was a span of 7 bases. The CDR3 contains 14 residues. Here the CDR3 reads CASSQGGQNTEAFF. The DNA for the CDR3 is TGCGCCAGCAGCCAAGGGGGACAGAACACTGAAGCTTTCTTT.

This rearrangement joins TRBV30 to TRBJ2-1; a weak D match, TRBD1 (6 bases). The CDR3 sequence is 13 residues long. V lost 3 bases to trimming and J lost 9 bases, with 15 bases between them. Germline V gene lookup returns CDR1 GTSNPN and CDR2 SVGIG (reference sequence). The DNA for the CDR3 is TGTGCCTGGAGCGCGAACAGGGCTCGTGAGCAGTTCTTC. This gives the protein CAWSANRAREQFF.

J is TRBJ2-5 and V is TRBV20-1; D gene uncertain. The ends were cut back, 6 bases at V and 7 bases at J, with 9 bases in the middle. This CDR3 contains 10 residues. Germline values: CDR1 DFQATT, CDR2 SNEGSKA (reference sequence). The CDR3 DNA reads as TGCAGTGCAAAATTCGGGACCCAGTACTTC. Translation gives CSAKFGTQYF.

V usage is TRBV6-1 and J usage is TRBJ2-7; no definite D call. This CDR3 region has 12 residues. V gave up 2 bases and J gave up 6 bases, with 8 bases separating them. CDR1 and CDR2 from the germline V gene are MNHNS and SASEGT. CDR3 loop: CASSEKQVEQYF. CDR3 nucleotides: TGTGCCAGCAGTGAAAAGCAGGTCGAGCAGTACTTC.

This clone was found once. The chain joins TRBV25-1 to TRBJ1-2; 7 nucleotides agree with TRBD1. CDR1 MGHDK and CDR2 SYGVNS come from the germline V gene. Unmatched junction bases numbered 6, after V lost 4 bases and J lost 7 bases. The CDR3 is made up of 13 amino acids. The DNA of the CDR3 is TGTGCCAGCAGTGGAGGGGGCCGTAGTGGCTACACCTTC. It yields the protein CASSGGGRSGYTF.

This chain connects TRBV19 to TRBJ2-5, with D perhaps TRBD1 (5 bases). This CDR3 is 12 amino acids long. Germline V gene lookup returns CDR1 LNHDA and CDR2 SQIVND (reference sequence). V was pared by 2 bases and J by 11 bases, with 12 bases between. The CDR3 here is CASSIRGQEQYF. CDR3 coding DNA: TGTGCCAGTAGTATAAGGGGTCAGGAGCAGTACTTC.

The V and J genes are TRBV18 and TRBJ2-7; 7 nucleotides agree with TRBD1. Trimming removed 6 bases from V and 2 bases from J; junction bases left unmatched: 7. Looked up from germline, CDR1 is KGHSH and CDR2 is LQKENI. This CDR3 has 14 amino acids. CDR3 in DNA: TGTGCCAGCTCGGGCAGACAGGGTCCCTACGAGCAGTACTTC. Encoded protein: CASSGRQGPYEQYF.

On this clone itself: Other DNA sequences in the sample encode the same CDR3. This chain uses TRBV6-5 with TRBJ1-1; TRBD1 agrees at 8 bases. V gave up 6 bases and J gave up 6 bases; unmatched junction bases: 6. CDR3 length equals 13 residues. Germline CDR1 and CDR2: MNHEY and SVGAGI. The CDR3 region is CASRSTGEAEAFF. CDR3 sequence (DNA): TGTGCCAGCAGGTCGACAGGGGAGGCTGAAGCTTTCTTT.

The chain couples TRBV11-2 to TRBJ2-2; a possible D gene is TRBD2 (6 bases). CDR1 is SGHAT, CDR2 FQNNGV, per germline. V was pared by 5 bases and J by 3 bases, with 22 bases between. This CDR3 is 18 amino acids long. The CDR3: CASSVPSFETSYTGELFF. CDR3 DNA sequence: TGTGCCAGCAGCGTACCGAGTTTCGAGACTAGTTACACCGGGGAGCTGTTTTTT.

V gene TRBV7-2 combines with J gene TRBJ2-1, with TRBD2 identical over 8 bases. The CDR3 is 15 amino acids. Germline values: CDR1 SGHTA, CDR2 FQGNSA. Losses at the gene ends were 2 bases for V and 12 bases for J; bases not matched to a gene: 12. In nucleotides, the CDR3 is TGTGCCAGCAGCTTATCGTCACTAGCGGCCGGGGGGCAGTTCTTC. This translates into CASSLSSLAAGGQFF.

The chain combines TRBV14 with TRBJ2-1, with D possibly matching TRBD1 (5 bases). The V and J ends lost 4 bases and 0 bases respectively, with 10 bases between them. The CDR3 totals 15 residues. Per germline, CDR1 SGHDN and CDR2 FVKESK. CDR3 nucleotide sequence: TGTGCCAGCAGCCTTGGTGACAGCTCCTACAATGAGCAGTTCTTC. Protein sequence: CASSLGDSSYNEQFF.

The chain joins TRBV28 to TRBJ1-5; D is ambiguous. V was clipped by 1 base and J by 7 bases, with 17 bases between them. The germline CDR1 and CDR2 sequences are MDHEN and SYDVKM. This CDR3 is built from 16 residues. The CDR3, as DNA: TGTGCCAGCAGTTTATTACTTCGGCAGGCCAACCAGCCCCAGCATTTT. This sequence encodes CASSLLLRQANQPQHF.

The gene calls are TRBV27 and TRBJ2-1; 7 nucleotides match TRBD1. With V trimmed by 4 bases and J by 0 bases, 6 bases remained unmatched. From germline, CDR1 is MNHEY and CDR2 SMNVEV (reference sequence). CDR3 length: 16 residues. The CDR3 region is CASSWNRGGSYNEQFF. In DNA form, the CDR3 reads TGTGCCAGCAGTTGGAACAGGGGTGGCTCCTACAATGAGCAGTTCTTC.

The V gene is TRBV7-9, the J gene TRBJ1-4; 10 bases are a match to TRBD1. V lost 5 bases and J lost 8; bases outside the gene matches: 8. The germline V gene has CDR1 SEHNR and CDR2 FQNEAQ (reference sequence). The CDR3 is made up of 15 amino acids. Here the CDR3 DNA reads TGTGCCAGCAGCCTAAGACAGGGGGCCTACGAAAAACTGTTTTTT. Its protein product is CASSLRQGAYEKLFF. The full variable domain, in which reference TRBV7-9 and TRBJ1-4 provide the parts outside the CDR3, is DTGVSQNPRHKITKRGQNVTFRCDPISEHNRLYWYRQTLGQGPEFLTYFQNEAQLEKSRLLSDRFSAERPKGSFSTLEIQRTEQGDSAMYLCASSLRQGAYEKLFFGSGTQLSVL.

CDR3 sequence reads: CASSYSGTGDEYGYTF. CDR3 nucleotide sequence: TGTGCCAGCAGTTACTCGGGGACAGGGGATGAGTATGGCTACACCTTC. The J gene is TRBJ1-2, the V gene TRBV6-5, with 10 bases that match TRBD1. CDR3 length: 16 amino acids. V trimming: 0 bases; J trimming: 5 bases; junction bases outside the gene matches: 6. CDR1 and CDR2 (germline): MNHEY, SVGAGI.

CDR3 loop: CASSSWRDPEAFF. The CDR3 nucleotides read TGTGCCAGCAGCTCCTGGAGGGACCCTGAAGCTTTCTTT. The rearrangement joins TRBV7-6 to TRBJ1-1; D perhaps matches TRBD1 (5 bases). CDR1 is SGHVS, CDR2 FNYEAQ, per germline. This CDR3 contains 13 residues. The V end lost 4 bases, the J end lost 6 bases, and 12 bases lay between the germline ends.

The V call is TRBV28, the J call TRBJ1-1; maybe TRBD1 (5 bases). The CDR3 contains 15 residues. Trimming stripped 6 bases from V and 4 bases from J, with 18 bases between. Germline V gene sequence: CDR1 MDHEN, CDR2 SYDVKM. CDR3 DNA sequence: TGTGCCAGCAGGGCACAGCGGGGGAGAGGCACTGAAGCTTTCTTT. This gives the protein CASRAQRGRGTEAFF. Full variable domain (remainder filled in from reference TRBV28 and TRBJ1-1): DVKVTQSSRYLVKRTGEKVFLECVQDMDHENMFWYRQDPGLGLRLIYFSYDVKMKEKGDIPEGYSVSREKKERFSLILESASTNQTSMYLCASRAQRGRGTEAFFGQGTRLTVV.

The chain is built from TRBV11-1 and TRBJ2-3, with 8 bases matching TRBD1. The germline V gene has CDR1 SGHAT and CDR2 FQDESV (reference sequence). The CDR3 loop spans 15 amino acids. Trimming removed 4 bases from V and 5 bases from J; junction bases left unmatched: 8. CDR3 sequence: CASSYSGQGQDTQYF. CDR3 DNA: TGTGCCAGCAGCTATTCCGGACAGGGCCAAGATACGCAGTATTTT.

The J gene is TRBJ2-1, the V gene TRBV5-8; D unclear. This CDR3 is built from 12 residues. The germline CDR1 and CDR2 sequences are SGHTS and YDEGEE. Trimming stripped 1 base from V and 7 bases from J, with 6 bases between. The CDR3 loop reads CASSLQKNEQFF. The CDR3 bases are TGTGCCAGCAGCTTGCAGAAGAATGAGCAGTTCTTC.